This T cell receptor (beta chain) was identified during a study of naive and memory T cell subsets. An oligonucleotide containing a UMI was ligated to the 3' end of TCR cDNA. This clonotype was seen only a few times. Germline V lookup: CDR1 MNHEY, CDR2 SVGAGI. Trimming shortened V by 0 bases and J by 5 bases, and 18 bases separated the two germline ends. The CDR3 covers 17 residues. Amplification of ligated cDNA took four PCR rounds with SP2 and nested alpha and beta constant primers. TCRdb passed the 5' RACE reads through MiXCR, listing each CDR3 protein once. The sample yields tens of thousands of distinct CDR3 sequences, 7.2% seen once.

The clonotype originates from a male donor in good health. The chain links TRBV6-5 to TRBJ2-3, with D tentatively TRBD1 (6 bases). CDR3 DNA: TGTGCCAGCAGTTACTCCCGGACAGCCCTTTCGATAGATACGCAGTATTTT. Amino acid sequence: CASSYSRTALSIDTQYF.